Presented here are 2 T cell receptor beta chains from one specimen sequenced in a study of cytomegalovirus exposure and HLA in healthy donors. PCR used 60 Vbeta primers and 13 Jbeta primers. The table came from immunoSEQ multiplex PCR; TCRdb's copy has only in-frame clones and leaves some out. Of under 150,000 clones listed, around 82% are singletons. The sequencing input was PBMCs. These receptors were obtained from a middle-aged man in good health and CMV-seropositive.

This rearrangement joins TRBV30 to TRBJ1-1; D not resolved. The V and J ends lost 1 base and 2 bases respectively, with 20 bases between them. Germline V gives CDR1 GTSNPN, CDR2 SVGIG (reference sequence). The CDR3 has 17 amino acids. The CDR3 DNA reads TGTGCCTGGAGTGGAACAGCGAGAGGAGCGGGAAACACTGAAGCTTTCTTT. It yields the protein CAWSGTARGAGNTEAFF. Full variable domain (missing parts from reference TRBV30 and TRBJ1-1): SQTIHQWPATLVQPVGSPLSLECTVEGTSNPNLYWYRQAAGRGLQLLFYSVGIGQISSEVPQNLSASRPQDRQFILSSKKLLLSDSGFYLCAWSGTARGAGNTEAFFGQGTRLTVV.

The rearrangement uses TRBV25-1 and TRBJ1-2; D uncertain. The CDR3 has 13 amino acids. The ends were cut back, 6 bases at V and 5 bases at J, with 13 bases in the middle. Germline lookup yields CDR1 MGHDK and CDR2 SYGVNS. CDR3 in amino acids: CASRLNTAYGYTF. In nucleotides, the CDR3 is TGTGCCAGCAGACTAAACACCGCATATGGCTACACCTTC.